Listed below are T cell receptor beta chains from one sample, sequenced in a study of T cells in Graves' hyperthyroidism and ophthalmopathy. Each CDR3 protein gets one entry after TCRdb re-called the multiplex PCR reads with MiXCR. The table lists 85,000 to 110,000 distinct CDR3 sequences, around 50% of them singletons. The specimen sequenced was blood. The receptors derive from a man between 40 and 49 years old with Graves' hyperthyroidism. Both conserved end residues are trimmed from each CDR3.

TRBV19	TRBJ1-1	ASSINLRGVNTEAF
TRBV6-4	TRBJ2-2	ASSDGRGRGGGGANTGELF
TRBV7-2	TRBJ1-5	ASSFQQGTTYEH
TRBV19	TRBJ2-7	ASRDETGGYEQY
TRBV6-5	TRBJ1-4	ASSHRLSREKLF
TRBV6-1	TRBJ1-5	ASSATGFQPQH
TRBV7-8	TRBJ2-2	ASSLGIGTGELF
TRBV20-1	TRBJ1-5	SAPGRKTQETQH
TRBV7-9	TRBJ2-1	ASSNRLIGGENEQF
TRBV28	TRBJ1-2	ASTRFGGAGGYT
TRBV20-1	TRBJ1-5	SASDRTGPNQPQH